These 9 T cell receptor beta chains were sequenced from one sample in a study of CD8+CD57+ T cells in acquired aplastic anemia. CDR3 and TCR beta VDJ profiling relied on a genomic DNA template. TCRdb independently ran MiXCR on the reads; one entry per CDR3 protein. This sample has approximately 200,000 distinct CDR3 sequences, with around 50% found just once. Sequencing was done on a sample of sorted CD4+, CD8+, or CD8+CD57+ T cells (not recorded which) from PBMCs. The origin of the receptors is a human donor in good health, serving as a control.

The chain links TRBV15 to TRBJ1-5; maybe TRBD1 (5 bases). The CDR3 spans 15 residues. CDR1 is LNHNV, CDR2 YYDKDF, per germline (reference sequence). V was pared by 0 bases and J by 6 bases, with 12 bases between. Here the CDR3 reads CATSREGAQGQPQHF. CDR3 in DNA: TGTGCCACCAGCAGAGAAGGGGCGCAGGGTCAGCCCCAGCATTTT.

The rearrangement uses TRBV6-5 and TRBJ2-7; D gene ambiguous. Germline-derived CDR1 and CDR2 are MNHEY and SVGAGI. Trimming stripped 0 bases from V and 2 bases from J, with 14 bases between. This CDR3 has 16 residues. CDR3 bases: TGTGCCAGCAGTTACTCGACCGGCCAGGTTCCCTACGAGCAGTACTTC. It encodes CASSYSTGQVPYEQYF.

In this sample, this clonotype turned up many times. CDR3 DNA: TGTGCCAGCAGCTACAATAGGGATACGCAGTATTTT. This sequence encodes CASSYNRDTQYF. This chain uses TRBV7-2 with TRBJ2-3, with D unresolved. This CDR3 contains 12 residues. The V gene's germline CDR1 is SGHTA and CDR2 FQGNSA. Trimming took off 4 bases at V and 6 bases at J, with 8 bases between the two ends. Using reference TRBV7-2 and TRBJ2-3 for the parts outside the CDR3, the full variable domain is GAGVSQSPSNKVTEKGKDVELRCDPISGHTALYWYRQSLGQGLEFLIYFQGNSAPDKSGLPSDRFSAERTGGSVSTLTIQRTQQEDSAVYLCASSYNRDTQYFGPGTRLTVL.

This clonotype was seen ten or more times. The rearrangement links TRBV5-1 to TRBJ2-2, with 9 nucleotides matching TRBD1. Unmatched junction bases numbered 12, after V lost 4 bases and J lost 2 bases. This CDR3 has 18 residues. The germline CDR1 and CDR2 sequences are SGHRS and YFSETQ. Written as DNA, the CDR3 is TGCGCCAGCAGCGGAGGGACAGGGACCCTCTCAAACACCGGGGAGCTGTTTTTT. The encoded protein is CASSGGTGTLSNTGELFF. Full variable domain (outside the CDR3, taken from reference TRBV5-1 and TRBJ2-2): KAGVTQTPRYLIKTRGQQVTLSCSPISGHRSVSWYQQTPGQGLQFLFEYFSETQRNKGNFPGRFSGRQFSNSRSEMNVSTLELGDSALYLCASSGGTGTLSNTGELFFGEGSRLTVL.

The gene calls are TRBV10-3 and TRBJ2-1; TRBD2 is a possible D gene (6 bases). Between the trimmed V and J ends, which lost 6 bases and 7 bases, there was a span of 19 bases. Germline values: CDR1 ENHRY, CDR2 SYGVKD. The CDR3 contains 15 residues. CDR3 coding DNA: TGTGCCATCAGCCAGGCCCTTCTCGGGGGTAATGAGCAGTTCTTC. Its translation: CAISQALLGGNEQFF.

The chain carries TRBV25-1 and TRBJ1-6; weak D call: TRBD1 (6 bases). CDR1 is MGHDK and CDR2 is SYGVNS in the germline V gene. Trimming removed 3 bases from V and 5 bases from J, with 17 bases in between. CDR3 length: 17 amino acids. Here the CDR3 reads CASSDSIAGTNNSPLHF. CDR3 coding DNA: TGTGCCAGCAGTGATTCTATCGCCGGGACAAATAATTCACCCCTCCACTTT. The complete variable domain, with remaining parts taken from reference TRBV25-1 and TRBJ1-6, reads EADIYQTPRYLVIGTGKKITLECSQTMGHDKMYWYQQDPGMELHLIHYSYGVNSTEKGDLSSESTVSRIRTEHFPLTLESARPSHTSQYLCASSDSIAGTNNSPLHFGNGTRLTVT.

On this clonotype: Relative to the germline gene, one junction end is altered; a read error may explain this. The V and J genes are TRBV10-3 and TRBJ2-3, with D possibly matching TRBD2 (6 bases). Germline V lookup: CDR1 ENHRY, CDR2 SYGVKD. CDR3 length: 15 residues. The CDR3, as DNA: TGTGCCATCAGTGGGGAGCCCACTAGCACAGATACGCAGTACTTT. Residues: CAISGEPTSTDTQYF.

This clonotype was observed a few times. The chain carries TRBV19 and TRBJ2-7; 9 bases align to TRBD1. Per germline, CDR1 LNHDA and CDR2 SQIVND (reference sequence). The V segment lost 5 bases and the J segment 2 bases; nucleotides outside the gene matches: 4. There are 14 residues in the CDR3. DNA for the CDR3: TGTGCCAGTAGTTTACGGACAGGGGCCTACGAGCAGTACTTC. It translates to CASSLRTGAYEQYF. Based on the CDR3 plus reference TRBV19 and TRBJ2-7, the full variable domain is DGGITQSPKYLFRKEGQNVTLSCEQNLNHDAMYWYRQDPGQGLRLIYYSQIVNDFQKGDIAEGYSVSREKKESFPLTVTSAQKNPTAFYLCASSLRTGAYEQYFGPGTRLTVT.

Notes on this clonotype: At one end the junction does not follow the germline gene, possibly because of a read error. V and J are TRBV6-1 and TRBJ2-7, with D possibly TRBD1 on 6 matching bases. The CDR3 is 13 residues long. Germline CDR1 is MNHNS and CDR2 is SASEGT. The CDR3 protein is CAISDGGAYEQYF. The DNA for the CDR3 is TGTGCCATCAGTGATGGGGGCGCCTACGAGCAGTACTTC.